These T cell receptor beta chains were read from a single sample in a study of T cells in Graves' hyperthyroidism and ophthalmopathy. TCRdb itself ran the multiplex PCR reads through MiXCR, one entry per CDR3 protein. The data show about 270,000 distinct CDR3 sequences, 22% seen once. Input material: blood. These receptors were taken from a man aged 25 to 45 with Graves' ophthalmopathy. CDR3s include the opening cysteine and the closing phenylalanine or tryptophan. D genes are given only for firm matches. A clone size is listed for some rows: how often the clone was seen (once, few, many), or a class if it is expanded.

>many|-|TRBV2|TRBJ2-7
TGTGCCAGCACTGGGGCCGAGACCTACGAGCAGTACTTC
CASTGAETYEQYF
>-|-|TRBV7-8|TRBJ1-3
TGTGCCAGCAGCGCCTGGACAGCGAGCTCTGGAAACACCATATATTTT
CASSAWTASSGNTIYF
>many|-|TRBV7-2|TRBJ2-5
TGTGCCAGCAGCTTAGGGACAAAAGAGACCCAGTACTTC
CASSLGTKETQYF
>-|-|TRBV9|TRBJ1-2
TGTGCCAGCAGCGTGGGGGCACAAAGCTATGGCTACACCTTC
CASSVGAQSYGYTF
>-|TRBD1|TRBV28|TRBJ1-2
TGTGCCGTTCTAAAGGACAGGGGTGTCAGCTATGGCTACACCTTC
CAVLKDRGVSYGYTF
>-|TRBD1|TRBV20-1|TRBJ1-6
TGCAGTGCTAGAGAGGACAGGGGGCTCACAGATTCACCCCTCCACTTT
CSAREDRGLTDSPLHF
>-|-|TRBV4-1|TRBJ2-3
TGCGCCAGCAGACGCGAGCTGGTTTCCGATACGCAGTATTTT
CASRRELVSDTQYF
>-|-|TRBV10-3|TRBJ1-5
TGTGCCATCAGTGAGCTGGGGGTCCAGAACAATCAGCCCCAGCATTTT
CAISELGVQNNQPQHF
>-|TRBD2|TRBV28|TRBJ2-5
TGTGCCAGCAGTTCTGCTAGGGGTAGCGGGAGTTTCAGTGGAGGGACCCAGTACTTC
CASSSARGSGSFSGGTQYF
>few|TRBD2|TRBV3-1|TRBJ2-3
TGTGCCAGCAGTCTTTTAGCGGGAGGGAAGTACACGCAGTATTTT
CASSLLAGGKYTQYF
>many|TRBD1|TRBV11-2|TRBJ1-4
TGTGCCAGCAGCGCACCGGGACAGAGTAATGAAAAACTGTTTTTT
CASSAPGQSNEKLFF
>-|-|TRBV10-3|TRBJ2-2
TGTGCCAGCAGTTACCCGCACACCGGGGAGCTGTTTTTT
CASSYPHTGELFF
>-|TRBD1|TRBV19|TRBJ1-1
TGTGCCAGTAGTATCCGCCGGGACAGGGTGATCTCGAACACTGAAGCTTTCTTT
CASSIRRDRVISNTEAFF
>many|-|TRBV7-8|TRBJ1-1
TGTGCCAGCAGCTTAGTCCCAAACACTGAAGCTTTCTTT
CASSLVPNTEAFF
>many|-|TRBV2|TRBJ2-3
TGTGCCAGCGCTTACAGTAGCACAGATACGCAGTATTTT
CASAYSSTDTQYF
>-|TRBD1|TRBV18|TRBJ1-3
TGTGCCAGCTCACCGGGACAGGTGTCTGGAAACACCATATATTTT
CASSPGQVSGNTIYF
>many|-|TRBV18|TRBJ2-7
TGTGCCAGCTCACCACAGGGGACCACCTACGAGCAGTACTTC
CASSPQGTTYEQYF
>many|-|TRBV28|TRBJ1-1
TGTGCCAGCAGCGACAGGTTTGAAGCTTTCTTT
CASSDRFEAFF
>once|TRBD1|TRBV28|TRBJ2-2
TGTGCCAGCAGTTACCCCGGGACAGGGGGCTTCGGGGAGCTGTTTTTT
CASSYPGTGGFGELFF
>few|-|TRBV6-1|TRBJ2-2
TGTGCCGGAGCCAGGACAGTGGACACCGGGGAGCTGTTTTTT
CAGARTVDTGELFF
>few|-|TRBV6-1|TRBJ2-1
TGTGCCAGCAGTCGCCGGGACTCAGGTGTTAATGAGCAGTTCTTC
CASSRRDSGVNEQFF
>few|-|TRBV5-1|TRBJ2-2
TGCGCCAGCAGCTCGGACCAGGGAGCCTGGACAAACACCGGGGAGCTGTTTTTT
CASSSDQGAWTNTGELFF
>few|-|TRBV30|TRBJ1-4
TGTGCCTGGAGTGTGTCCTTCGCAACTAATGAAAAACTGTTTTTT
CAWSVSFATNEKLFF
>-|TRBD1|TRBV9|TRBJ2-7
TGTGCCAGCAGCGGGGGGGGGGACAGGGCGAACGAGCAGTACTTC
CASSGGGDRANEQYF
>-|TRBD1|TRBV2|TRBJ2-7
TGTGCCAGCAGGGCCCGGGACAGCGTAGCCTACGGGCAGTACTTC
CASRARDSVAYGQYF
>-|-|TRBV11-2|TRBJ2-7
TGTGCCAGCAGCCTGACAGTAACCTACGAGCAGTACTTC
CASSLTVTYEQYF
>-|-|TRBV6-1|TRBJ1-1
TGTGCCAGCAGTGAATCCGGGACGCTCGGTGGAGCTTTCTTT
CASSESGTLGGAFF
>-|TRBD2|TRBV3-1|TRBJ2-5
TGTGCCAGCAGCCGGATGGCGGGACTAGCGTTTTTAGAGACCCAGTACTTC
CASSRMAGLAFLETQYF
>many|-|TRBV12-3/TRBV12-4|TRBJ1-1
TGTGCCAGCCGCTCGGGGGGCACTGAAGCTTTCTTT
CASRSGGTEAFF
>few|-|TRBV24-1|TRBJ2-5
TGTGCCACCAGTGATGCCGCGAGGGCCCAAGAGACCCAGTACTTC
CATSDAARAQETQYF
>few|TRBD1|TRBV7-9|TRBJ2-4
TGTGCCAGCAGCGGATACGGACAGGGGGGGAACATTCAGTACTTC
CASSGYGQGGNIQYF
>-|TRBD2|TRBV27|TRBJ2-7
TGTGCCCGGGGGGGACGCAACTCCTACGAGCAGTACTTC
CARGGRNSYEQYF
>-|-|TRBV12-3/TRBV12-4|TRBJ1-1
TGTGCCAGCAGGGGACTAGGACAGTCGGTTTGGATGAACACTGAAGCTTTCTTT
CASRGLGQSVWMNTEAFF
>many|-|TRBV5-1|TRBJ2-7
TGCGCCAGCACCTCAGGACACGAGCAGTACTTC
CASTSGHEQYF
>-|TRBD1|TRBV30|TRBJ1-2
TGTGCCTGGTCAATCGGACAGGGGCTTTATGGCTACACCTTC
CAWSIGQGLYGYTF
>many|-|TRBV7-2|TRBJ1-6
TGTGCCAGCAGCTTAGCTCAGTCCCGGACTCGGGGTTATTCACCCCTCCACTTT
CASSLAQSRTRGYSPLHF
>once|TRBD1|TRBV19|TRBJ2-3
TGTGCCAGTAGAAACAACAGGGGTTGGGATACGCAGTATTTT
CASRNNRGWDTQYF
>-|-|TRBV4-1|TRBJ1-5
TGCGCCAGCAGCCGTGGACAGCCAAATCAGCCCCAGCATTTT
CASSRGQPNQPQHF
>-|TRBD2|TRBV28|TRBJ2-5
TGTGCCAGCAGCTCCGGACTAGCGGGAGCTGGGGAGACCCAGTACTTC
CASSSGLAGAGETQYF
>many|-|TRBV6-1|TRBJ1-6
TGTGCCAGCAGGAGGCACTATAATTCACCCCTCCACTTT
CASRRHYNSPLHF
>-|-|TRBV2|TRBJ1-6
TGTGCCACCCTCTTGTATGGGTCACCCCTCCACTTT
CATLLYGSPLHF
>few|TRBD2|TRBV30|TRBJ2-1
TGTGCCAGCCCGCGGGGGGACTCCTACAATGAGCAGTTCTTC
CASPRGDSYNEQFF
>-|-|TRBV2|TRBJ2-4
TGTGCCAGCACCCGGACAGAAAACATTCAGTACTTC
CASTRTENIQYF
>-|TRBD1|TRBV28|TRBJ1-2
TGTGCCAGCAGTTCCGTACCAGGGGGCCGGGCTGGCTACACCTTC
CASSSVPGGRAGYTF
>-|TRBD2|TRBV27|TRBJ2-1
TGTGCCAGCAGTTTGGTAGGCGGGAGTGGCAATGAGCAGTTCTTC
CASSLVGGSGNEQFF
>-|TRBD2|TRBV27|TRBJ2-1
TGTGCCAGCAGTCGACTAGCGGGAGGGCCTCATGAGCAGTTCTTC
CASSRLAGGPHEQFF
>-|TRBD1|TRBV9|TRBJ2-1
TGTGCCAGCAGCGTCGGGACAGTTTACAATGAGCAGTTCTTC
CASSVGTVYNEQFF
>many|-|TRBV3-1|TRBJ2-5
TGTGCCAGCAGCCAAGATGCGACCGCCCCACGGACCCAGTACTTC
CASSQDATAPRTQYF
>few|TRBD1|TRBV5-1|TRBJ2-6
TGCGCCAGCAGCTTGGTAGGGACAGGGGCCTCTGGGGCCAACGTCCTGACTTTC
CASSLVGTGASGANVLTF
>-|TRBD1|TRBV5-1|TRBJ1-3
TGTGCCAGCCACATTCCCGGACAGGCCGGAAACACCATATATTTT
CASHIPGQAGNTIYF
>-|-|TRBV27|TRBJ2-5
TGTGCCAGCAGTTCAGCAGGGAGGCCGATTGGGACAGAGACCCAGTACTTC
CASSSAGRPIGTETQYF
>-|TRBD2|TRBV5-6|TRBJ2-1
TGTGCCAGCAGCCCGACAGCTAGCGGGAGGGCCGGTTGGGGTAATGAGCAGTTCTTC
CASSPTASGRAGWGNEQFF